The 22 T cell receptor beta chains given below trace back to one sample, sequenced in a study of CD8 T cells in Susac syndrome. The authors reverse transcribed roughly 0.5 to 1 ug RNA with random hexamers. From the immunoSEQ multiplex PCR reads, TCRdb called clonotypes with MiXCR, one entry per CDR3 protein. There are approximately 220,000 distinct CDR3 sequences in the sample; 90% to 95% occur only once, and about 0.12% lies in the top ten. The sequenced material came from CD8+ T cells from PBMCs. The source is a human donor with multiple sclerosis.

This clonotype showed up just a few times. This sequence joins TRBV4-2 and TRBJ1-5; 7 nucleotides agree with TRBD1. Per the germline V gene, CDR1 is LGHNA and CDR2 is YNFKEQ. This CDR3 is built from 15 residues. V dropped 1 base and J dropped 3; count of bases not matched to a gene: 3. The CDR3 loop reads CASSQGGQNNQPQHF. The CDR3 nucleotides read TGTGCCAGCAGCCAAGGGGGACAGAACAATCAGCCCCAGCATTTT.

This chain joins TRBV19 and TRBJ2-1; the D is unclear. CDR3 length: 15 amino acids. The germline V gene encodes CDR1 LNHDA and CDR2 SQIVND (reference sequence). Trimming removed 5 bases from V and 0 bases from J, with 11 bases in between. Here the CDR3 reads CASSGGESSYNEQFF. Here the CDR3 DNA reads TGTGCCAGTAGTGGCGGAGAAAGCTCCTACAATGAGCAGTTCTTC.

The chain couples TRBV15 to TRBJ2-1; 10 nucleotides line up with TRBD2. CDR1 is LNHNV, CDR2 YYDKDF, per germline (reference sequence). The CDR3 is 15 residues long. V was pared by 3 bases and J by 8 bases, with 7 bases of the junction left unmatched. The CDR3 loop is CATSSSGGPQYEQFF. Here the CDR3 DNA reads TGTGCCACCAGCAGTAGCGGGGGGCCCCAATATGAGCAGTTCTTC.

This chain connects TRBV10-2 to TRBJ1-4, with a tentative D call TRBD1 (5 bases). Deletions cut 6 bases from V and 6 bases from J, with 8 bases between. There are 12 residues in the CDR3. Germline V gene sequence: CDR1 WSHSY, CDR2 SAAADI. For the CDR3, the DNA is TGCGCCAGCAGATTGGGGGATGAAAAACTGTTTTTT. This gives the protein CASRLGDEKLFF.

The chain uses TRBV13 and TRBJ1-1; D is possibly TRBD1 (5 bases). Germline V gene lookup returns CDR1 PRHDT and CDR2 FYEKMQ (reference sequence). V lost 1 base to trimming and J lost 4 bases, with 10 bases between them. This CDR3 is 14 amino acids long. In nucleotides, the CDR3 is TGTGCCAGCAGCTTAGTAGGGGTGGGCACTGAAGCTTTCTTT. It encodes CASSLVGVGTEAFF.

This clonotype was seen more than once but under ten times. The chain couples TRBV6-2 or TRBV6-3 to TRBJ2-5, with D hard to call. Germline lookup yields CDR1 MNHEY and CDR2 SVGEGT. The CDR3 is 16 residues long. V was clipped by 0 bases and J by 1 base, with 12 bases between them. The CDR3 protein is CASSYSCQAGQETQYF. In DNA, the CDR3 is TGTGCCAGCAGTTACTCTTGTCAGGCCGGCCAAGAGACCCAGTACTTC.

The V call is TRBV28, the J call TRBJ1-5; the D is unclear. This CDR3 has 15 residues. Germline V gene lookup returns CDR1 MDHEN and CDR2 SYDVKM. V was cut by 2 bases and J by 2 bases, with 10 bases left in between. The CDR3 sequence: CASSLLREGNQPQHF. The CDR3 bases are TGTGCCAGCAGTTTACTGAGAGAAGGCAATCAGCCCCAGCATTTT.

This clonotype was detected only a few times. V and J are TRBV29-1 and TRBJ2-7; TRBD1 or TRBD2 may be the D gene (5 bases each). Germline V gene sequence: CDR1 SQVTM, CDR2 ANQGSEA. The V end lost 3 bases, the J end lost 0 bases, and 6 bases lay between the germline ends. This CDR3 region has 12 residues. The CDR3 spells CSVDGGSYEQYF. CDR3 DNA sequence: TGCAGCGTTGATGGGGGCTCCTACGAGCAGTACTTC.

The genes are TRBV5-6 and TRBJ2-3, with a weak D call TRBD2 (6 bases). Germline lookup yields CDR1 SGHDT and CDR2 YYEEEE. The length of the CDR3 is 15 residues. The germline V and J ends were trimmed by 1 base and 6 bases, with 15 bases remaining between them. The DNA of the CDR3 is TGTGCCAGCAGCTTGAGGCCCCGTGGAGGGGATACGCAGTATTTT. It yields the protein CASSLRPRGGDTQYF.

The CDR3 bases are TGTGCCAGCAGTTTAACTCCGGGGGGCACAGATACGCAGTATTTT. This codes for CASSLTPGGTDTQYF. The chain joins TRBV27 to TRBJ2-3; weak D call: TRBD2 (6 bases). The CDR3 extends over 15 amino acids. Germline V gives CDR1 MNHEY, CDR2 SMNVEV (reference sequence). V gave up 2 bases and J gave up 1 base, with 10 bases separating them.

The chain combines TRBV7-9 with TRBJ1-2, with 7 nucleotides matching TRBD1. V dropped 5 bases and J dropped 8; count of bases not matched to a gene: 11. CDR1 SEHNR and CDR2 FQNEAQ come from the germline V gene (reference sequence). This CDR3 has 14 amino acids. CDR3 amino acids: CASSEDRVSSGYTF. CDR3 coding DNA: TGTGCCAGCAGCGAAGACAGGGTCTCTAGCGGCTACACCTTC.

CDR3 bases: TGTGCCAGCAGCTTCTCACTAGCGGCTAGCACAGATACGCAGTATTTT. Residues: CASSFSLAASTDTQYF. This chain uses TRBV7-9 with TRBJ2-3, with TRBD2 matching 8 bases. The CDR3 is 16 residues long. CDR1 and CDR2 (germline): SEHNR, FQNEAQ (reference sequence). V was pared by 3 bases and J by 0 bases, with 5 bases of the junction left unmatched.

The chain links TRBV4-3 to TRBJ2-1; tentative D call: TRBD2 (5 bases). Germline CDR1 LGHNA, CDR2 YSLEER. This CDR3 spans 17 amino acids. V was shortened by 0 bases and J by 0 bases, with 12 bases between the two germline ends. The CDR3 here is CASSQDGGGGSYNEQFF. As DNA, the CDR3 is TGCGCCAGCAGCCAAGATGGAGGCGGCGGCTCCTACAATGAGCAGTTCTTC.

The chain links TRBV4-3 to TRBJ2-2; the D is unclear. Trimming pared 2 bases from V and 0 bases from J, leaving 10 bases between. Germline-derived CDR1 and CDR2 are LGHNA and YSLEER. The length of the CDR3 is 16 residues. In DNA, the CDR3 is TGCGCCAGCAGCCAACTTGAGATAGCGAACACCGGGGAGCTGTTTTTT. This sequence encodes CASSQLEIANTGELFF.

The CDR3 is CASRSFSADQPQHF. DNA of the CDR3: TGTGCCAGTCGGTCCTTTAGCGCGGATCAGCCCCAGCATTTT. The chain couples TRBV19 to TRBJ1-5; D remains ambiguous. The CDR3 runs to 14 residues. The V end lost 8 bases, the J end lost 5 bases, and 16 bases lay between the germline ends. Germline V gene data show CDR1 as LNHDA and CDR2 as SQIVND (reference sequence).

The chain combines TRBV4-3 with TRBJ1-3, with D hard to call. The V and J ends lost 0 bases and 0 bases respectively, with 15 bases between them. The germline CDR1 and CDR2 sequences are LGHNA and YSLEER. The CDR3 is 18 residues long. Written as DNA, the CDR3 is TGCGCCAGCAGCCAAGATAGGCCACAGAGCTACTCTGGAAACACCATATATTTT. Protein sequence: CASSQDRPQSYSGNTIYF.

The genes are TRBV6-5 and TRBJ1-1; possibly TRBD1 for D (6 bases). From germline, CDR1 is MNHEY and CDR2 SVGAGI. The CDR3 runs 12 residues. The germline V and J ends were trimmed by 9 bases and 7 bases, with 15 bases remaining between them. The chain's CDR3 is CASLRGSGEAFF. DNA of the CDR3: TGTGCCAGTTTGAGGGGGTCCGGTGAAGCTTTCTTT.

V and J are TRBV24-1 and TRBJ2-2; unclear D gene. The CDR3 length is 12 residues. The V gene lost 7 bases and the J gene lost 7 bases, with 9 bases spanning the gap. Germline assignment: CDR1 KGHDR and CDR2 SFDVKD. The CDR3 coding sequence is TGTGCCACCAGCTTTAGGTACGGGGAGCTGTTTTTT. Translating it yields CATSFRYGELFF.

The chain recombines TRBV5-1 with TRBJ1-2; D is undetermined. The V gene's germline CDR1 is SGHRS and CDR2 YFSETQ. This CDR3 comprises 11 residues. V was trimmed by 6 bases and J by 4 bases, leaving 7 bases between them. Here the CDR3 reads CASTNGYGYTF. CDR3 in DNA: TGCGCCAGCACAAACGGCTATGGCTACACCTTC.

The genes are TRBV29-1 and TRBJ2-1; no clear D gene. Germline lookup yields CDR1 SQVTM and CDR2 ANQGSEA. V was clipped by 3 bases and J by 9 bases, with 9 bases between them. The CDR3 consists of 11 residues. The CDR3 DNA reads TGCAGCGTTGAGCGGCCGCTTGAGCAGTTCTTC. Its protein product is CSVERPLEQFF.

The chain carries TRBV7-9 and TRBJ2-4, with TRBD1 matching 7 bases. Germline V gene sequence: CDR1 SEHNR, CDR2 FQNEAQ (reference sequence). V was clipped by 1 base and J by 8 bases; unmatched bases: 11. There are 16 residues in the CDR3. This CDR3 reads CASSLVTGRRMDIQYF. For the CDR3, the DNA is TGTGCCAGCAGCTTAGTGACAGGGCGGAGGATGGACATTCAGTACTTC.

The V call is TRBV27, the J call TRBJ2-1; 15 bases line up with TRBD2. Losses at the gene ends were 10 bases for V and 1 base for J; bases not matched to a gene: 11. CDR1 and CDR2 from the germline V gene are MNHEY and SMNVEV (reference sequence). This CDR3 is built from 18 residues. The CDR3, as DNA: TGTGCCACCCGGTGGACTAGCGGGAGGGCCGGGTCCTACAATGAGCAGTTCTTC. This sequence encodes CATRWTSGRAGSYNEQFF.